The source of this T cell receptor (beta chain) is a study of T cells in Graves' hyperthyroidism and ophthalmopathy. The study's findings and limits: A 13 V-J signature model discriminated ophthalmopathy versus stable hyperthyroidism. For ophthalmopathy, model prediction preceded onset by a median roughly 5.9 months.

This CDR3 has 16 amino acids. Trimming stripped 1 base from V and 2 bases from J, with 12 bases between. Per germline, CDR1 LNHNV and CDR2 YYDKDF (reference sequence). There were TCR beta CDR3 regions amplified from RNA transcripts. RT-PCR in the first round (using the HTBI primer set) targeted the TCR CDR3. One entry per CDR3 protein, called by TCRdb with MiXCR from the multiplex PCR reads. The table lists about 520,000 distinct CDR3 sequences, around 21% of them singletons. This clonotype was counted many times. Its antigen is not identified. With a duration under 2 months, the hyperthyroidism was newly diagnosed in patients aged 18 to 65. Each diagnosis drew on symptoms, thyroxine, TRAb, thyroid ultrasound and orbital computed tomography findings.

Sequencing was carried out using blood. This sequence joins TRBV15 and TRBJ1-5; D is ambiguous. The receptor was isolated from a young man with Graves' hyperthyroidism. The CDR3 nucleotides read TGTGCCACCAGCAGAGTGGGGAACAGAGGCAATCAGCCCCAGCATTTT. Translated: CATSRVGNRGNQPQHF.